The 22 T cell receptor beta chains below were found in one sample sequenced in a study of OX40 agonist ivuxolimab in advanced cancers. TCRdb keeps only in-frame clones here, not all; method: immunoSEQ multiplex PCR. The sample has tens of thousands of clones; 92% are singletons. The sample consisted of CD4+ or CD8+ T cells sorted from blood, taken in a trial of the OX40 agonist ivuxolimab. These receptors originate from an adult with an advanced solid tumor such as melanoma, head and neck, liver or kidney cancer.

The chain employs TRBV10-3 and TRBJ2-7, with D perhaps given as TRBD1 or TRBD2 (5 bases each). The germline V and J ends were trimmed by 2 bases and 2 bases, with 10 bases remaining between them. This CDR3 is 14 amino acids long. In germline, CDR1 is ENHRY, CDR2 SYGVKD. In DNA, the CDR3 is TGTGCCATCAGTGAGGGGACCCTCACCTACGAGCAGTACTTC. It yields the protein CAISEGTLTYEQYF.

This chain links TRBV19 with TRBJ2-1; D is unresolved. In germline, CDR1 is LNHDA, CDR2 SQIVND (reference sequence). V lost 9 bases and J lost 3, with 6 bases in between. The CDR3 totals 11 residues. The CDR3 nucleotides are TGTGCCAGCAAAAACTACAATGAGCAGTTCTTC. Translated, it gives CASKNYNEQFF.

The chain combines TRBV10-3 with TRBJ2-7; 9 nucleotides align to TRBD2. V dropped 8 bases and J dropped 6; count of bases not matched to a gene: 8. In germline, CDR1 is ENHRY, CDR2 SYGVKD. The CDR3 is 13 amino acids. The CDR3 loop is CAIGLGTSSEQYF. CDR3 sequence (DNA): TGTGCCATCGGCTTAGGGACTAGCAGCGAGCAGTACTTC.

V gene TRBV5-4 combines with J gene TRBJ2-3; unclear D gene. V was pared by 4 bases and J by 4 bases, with 10 bases between. The CDR3 has 13 residues. The germline gives CDR1 SGHNT, CDR2 YYREEE (reference sequence). CDR3 protein: CASSVDVSDTQYF. The CDR3 DNA sequence: TGTGCCAGCAGCGTGGACGTATCAGATACGCAGTATTTT.

The chain combines TRBV6-1 with TRBJ2-7; 9 positions match TRBD1. This CDR3 contains 13 residues. Germline values: CDR1 MNHNS, CDR2 SASEGT. The V and J ends lost 11 bases and 4 bases, in that order; junction bases with no gene match: 9. In nucleotides, the CDR3 is TGTGCCGGGGGGGGGACAGGGAGGTACGAGCAGTACTTC. Translating it yields CAGGGTGRYEQYF.

The J gene is TRBJ2-1, the V gene TRBV28, with TRBD2 identical over 13 bases. In germline, CDR1 is MDHEN, CDR2 SYDVKM. The V segment lost 7 bases and the J segment 0 bases; nucleotides outside the gene matches: 12. CDR3 size: 19 residues. This chain's CDR3 is CASKGTGTSGINSYNEQFF. The CDR3 coding sequence is TGTGCCAGCAAGGGGACCGGGACTAGCGGGATAAACTCCTACAATGAGCAGTTCTTC. Using reference TRBV28 and TRBJ2-1 for the parts outside the CDR3, the full variable domain is DVKVTQSSRYLVKRTGEKVFLECVQDMDHENMFWYRQDPGLGLRLIYFSYDVKMKEKGDIPEGYSVSREKKERFSLILESASTNQTSMYLCASKGTGTSGINSYNEQFFGPGTRLTVL.

The chain joins TRBV19 to TRBJ2-3; 10 bases match TRBD1. The CDR3 loop spans 16 amino acids. J was trimmed by 4 bases and V by 5 bases; bases with no gene match: 9. In germline, CDR1 is LNHDA, CDR2 SQIVND (reference sequence). CDR3 protein: CASSWLTGGAADTQYF. The CDR3 coding sequence is TGTGCCAGTAGTTGGTTGACAGGGGGCGCGGCAGATACGCAGTATTTT.

J is TRBJ2-1 and V is TRBV10-3, with 7 bases that match TRBD2. The V and J ends lost 7 bases and 9 bases, in that order; junction bases with no gene match: 12. There are 14 residues in the CDR3. Germline V gene lookup returns CDR1 ENHRY and CDR2 SYGVKD. CDR3 protein: CAIKVGGPLGEQFF. In DNA form, the CDR3 reads TGTGCCATCAAGGTGGGAGGGCCGCTCGGTGAGCAGTTCTTC.

The CDR3 sequence: CASSLEGTNQPQHF. The CDR3 DNA follows: TGTGCCAGCAGCTTGGAAGGGACCAATCAGCCCCAGCATTTT. This chain connects TRBV5-4 to TRBJ1-5; perhaps TRBD1 as D (5 bases). Germline CDR1 reads SGHNT; CDR2 reads YYREEE (reference sequence). V lost 0 bases, J lost 3 bases, and 7 bases lay in between. CDR3 size: 14 residues.

The chain has TRBV11-2 and TRBJ2-1; TRBD2 is a possible D gene (6 bases). The CDR3 extends over 15 amino acids. Germline CDR1 is SGHAT and CDR2 is FQNNGV. The V end was cut by 6 bases, the J end by 2 bases, with 14 bases between. Here the CDR3 reads CASSSRRGAYNEQFF. The CDR3, as DNA: TGTGCCAGCAGTTCCCGTCGCGGGGCCTACAATGAGCAGTTCTTC. The whole variable domain, remainder taken from reference TRBV11-2 and TRBJ2-1, is EAGVAQSPRYKIIEKRQSVAFWCNPISGHATLYWYQQILGQGPKLLIQFQNNGVVDDSQLPKDRFSAERLKGVDSTLKIQPAKLEDSAVYLCASSSRRGAYNEQFFGPGTRLTVL.

V is TRBV7-2 and J is TRBJ2-7, with D maybe TRBD2 (5 bases). The CDR3 is 14 residues long. The germline gives CDR1 SGHTA, CDR2 FQGNSA. The V and J ends lost 5 bases and 0 bases respectively, with 11 bases between them. As DNA, the CDR3 is TGTGCCAGCAGCGTAGGACTCTCCTCCTACGAGCAGTACTTC. The encoded protein is CASSVGLSSYEQYF.

The genes are TRBV7-9 and TRBJ2-1, with 7 bases identical to TRBD2. The CDR3 consists of 16 residues. Per the germline V gene, CDR1 is SEHNR and CDR2 is FQNEAQ (reference sequence). V lost 5 bases, J lost 0 bases, and 7 bases stayed unmatched. The DNA for the CDR3 is TGTGCCAGCAGCCTATTCCGCGGGAGCTCCTACAATGAGCAGTTCTTC. Residues: CASSLFRGSSYNEQFF.

The chain is built from TRBV5-1 and TRBJ1-1; weak D call: TRBD1 (6 bases). Germline values: CDR1 SGHRS, CDR2 YFSETQ. This CDR3 comprises 15 residues. Trimming removed 0 bases at V and 0 bases at J, with 9 bases between. DNA of the CDR3: TGCGCCAGCAGCTTGGCTGGACAGATGAACACTGAAGCTTTCTTT. This sequence encodes CASSLAGQMNTEAFF.

Worth noting for this clone: Germline is not matched at one junction end, which may reflect a read error. The rearrangement uses TRBV27 and TRBJ2-5; 11 bases are shared with TRBD2. From germline, CDR1 is MNHEY and CDR2 SMNVEV (reference sequence). CDR3 length: 14 amino acids. CDR3 loop: CASSTGTSGENQYF. The CDR3, as DNA: TGTGCCAGCAGTACCGGGACTAGCGGCGAGAACCAGTACTTC.

The V gene is TRBV11-1, the J gene TRBJ2-7; unclear D gene. CDR1 and CDR2 from the germline V gene are SGHAT and FQDESV (reference sequence). The CDR3 is 12 residues long. Trimming left V 1 base short and J 2 bases short, with 3 bases between. The CDR3 sequence is CASSLEAYEQYF. The CDR3 nucleotides are TGTGCCAGCAGCTTAGAGGCCTACGAGCAGTACTTC.

The genes are TRBV7-2 and TRBJ2-5; a possible D gene is TRBD2 (6 bases). The CDR3 is made up of 15 amino acids. V lost 5 bases, J lost 7 bases, and 20 bases lay in between. CDR1 and CDR2 (germline): SGHTA, FQGNSA. Written as DNA, the CDR3 is TGTGCCAGCAGCGAGCAGGCAGGGACTCCAGGGACCCAGTACTTC. Its protein is CASSEQAGTPGTQYF.

The chain links TRBV7-9 to TRBJ2-7, with D perhaps matching TRBD1 (5 bases). Trimming removed 8 bases at V and 7 bases at J, with 15 bases between. The V gene's germline CDR1 is SEHNR and CDR2 FQNEAQ (reference sequence). The CDR3 has 12 amino acids. In nucleotides, the CDR3 is TGTGCCAGCGGCCAGGGTTTTTTTGAGCAGTACTTC. Translation gives CASGQGFFEQYF. The variable domain in full, completed from reference TRBV7-9 and TRBJ2-7, reads DTGVSQNPRHKITKRGQNVTFRCDPISEHNRLYWYRQTLGQGPEFLTYFQNEAQLEKSRLLSDRFSAERPKGSFSTLEIQRTEQGDSAMYLCASGQGFFEQYFGPGTRLTVT.

The V and J genes are TRBV7-3 and TRBJ2-3; the match to TRBD1 covers 8 bases. Germline V gene data show CDR1 as SGHTA and CDR2 as FQGTGA. J gave up 1 base and V 0 bases, and 6 bases lay outside the gene matches. The CDR3 totals 17 residues. The CDR3: CASSLTGPGGGTDTQYF. In DNA form, the CDR3 reads TGTGCCAGCAGCTTAACGGGCCCAGGGGGCGGCACAGATACGCAGTATTTT.

V gene TRBV30 combines with J gene TRBJ1-5; D not certain. Germline loops: CDR1 GTSNPN, CDR2 SVGIG (reference sequence). The CDR3 loop spans 14 amino acids. Between the trimmed V and J ends, which lost 1 base and 6 bases, there was a span of 13 bases. CDR3 sequence (DNA): TGTGCCTGGAGTGCCCAGGATTTACGTCAGCCCCAGCATTTT. As protein: CAWSAQDLRQPQHF.

This chain links TRBV18 with TRBJ2-7; D may be TRBD1 (6 bases). The CDR3 runs 12 residues. The germline V gene encodes CDR1 KGHSH and CDR2 LQKENI. Trimming left V 3 bases short and J 6 bases short, with 9 bases between. The CDR3 nucleotides read TGTGCCAGCTCACCCTCAGGGGTCGAGCAGTACTTC. Encoded protein: CASSPSGVEQYF.

This sequence joins TRBV5-1 and TRBJ2-3; 12 positions match TRBD1. V lost 3 bases and J lost 1; bases outside the gene matches: 3. CDR1 is SGHRS and CDR2 is YFSETQ in the germline V gene. The CDR3 is 16 amino acids. The CDR3 region is CASSSGTGGGTDTQYF. CDR3 in DNA: TGCGCCAGCAGCTCCGGGACAGGGGGCGGCACAGATACGCAGTATTTT.

This chain joins TRBV9 and TRBJ2-4; 7 nucleotides line up with TRBD1. Trimming took 2 bases from V and 4 from J; bases not matched to a gene: 6. The CDR3 covers 15 residues. The germline CDR1 and CDR2 sequences are SGDLS and YYNGEE. The CDR3 here is CASSVLGQLKNIQYF. The CDR3 nucleotides are TGTGCCAGCAGCGTTTTGGGACAGTTAAAAAACATTCAGTACTTC. Full variable domain (remainder filled in from reference TRBV9 and TRBJ2-4): DSGVTQTPKHLITATGQRVTLRCSPRSGDLSVYWYQQSLDQGLQFLIQYYNGEERAKGNILERFSAQQFPDLHSELNLSSLELGDSALYFCASSVLGQLKNIQYFGAGTRLSVL.